This T cell receptor beta chain was observed in a study of blood T cell repertoires in COVID-19. Turning to the study itself: Spain, Italy and the United States supplied samples that represented acute and convalescent COVID-19. Sources were T cells, B-cell-depleted T cells, or PBMCs; the material itself was cDNA or gDNA.

This clone was counted between two and nine times. In the source study's methods: Nucleated cell number was recorded as an estimate derived from reference gene primer amplification. Some clones are missing from TCRdb's copy, which holds only in-frame ones; the method was immunoSEQ multiplex PCR. V and J calls and clone size come straight from that table; D and trimming were deduced from the DNA. Here the sample spans some 110,000 clones, over 65% being singletons. V lost 5 bases, J lost 1 base, and 17 bases lay in between. The CDR3 totals 17 residues. Germline V gene lookup returns CDR1 MNHEY and CDR2 SVGEGT.

The source material was peripheral blood. The TCR originated in a man between 65 and 80 years old with acute or convalescent COVID-19. The rearrangement uses TRBV6-2 or TRBV6-3 and TRBJ2-2; D might be TRBD1 (5 bases). The CDR3 DNA sequence: TGTGCCAGCAGTGCTTTACCCGGACAAAAGAACACCGGGGAGCTGTTTTTT. This sequence encodes CASSALPGQKNTGELFF.